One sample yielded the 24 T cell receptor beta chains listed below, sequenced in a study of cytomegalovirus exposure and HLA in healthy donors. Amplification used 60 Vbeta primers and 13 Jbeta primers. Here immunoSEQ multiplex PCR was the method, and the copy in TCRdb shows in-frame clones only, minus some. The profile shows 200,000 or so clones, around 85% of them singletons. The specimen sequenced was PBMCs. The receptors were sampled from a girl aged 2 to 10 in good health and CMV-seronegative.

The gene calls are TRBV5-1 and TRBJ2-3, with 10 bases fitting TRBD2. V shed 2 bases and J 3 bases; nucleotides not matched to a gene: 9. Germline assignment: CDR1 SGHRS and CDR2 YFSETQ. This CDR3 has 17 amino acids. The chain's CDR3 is CASSFIWETSGTDTQYF. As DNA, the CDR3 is TGCGCCAGCAGCTTTATTTGGGAGACTAGCGGGACAGATACGCAGTATTTT.

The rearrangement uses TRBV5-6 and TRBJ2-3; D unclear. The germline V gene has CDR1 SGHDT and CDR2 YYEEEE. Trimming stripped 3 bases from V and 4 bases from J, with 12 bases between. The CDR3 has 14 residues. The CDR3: CASSSGYFSDTQYF. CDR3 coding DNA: TGTGCCAGCAGCTCCGGGTATTTTTCAGATACGCAGTATTTT.

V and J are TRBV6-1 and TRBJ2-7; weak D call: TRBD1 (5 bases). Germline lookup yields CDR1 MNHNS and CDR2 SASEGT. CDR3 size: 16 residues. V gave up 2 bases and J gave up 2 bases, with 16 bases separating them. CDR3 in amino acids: CASSEPGQGGAYEQYF. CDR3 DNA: TGTGCCAGCAGTGAACCCGGCCAGGGTGGTGCCTACGAGCAGTACTTC.

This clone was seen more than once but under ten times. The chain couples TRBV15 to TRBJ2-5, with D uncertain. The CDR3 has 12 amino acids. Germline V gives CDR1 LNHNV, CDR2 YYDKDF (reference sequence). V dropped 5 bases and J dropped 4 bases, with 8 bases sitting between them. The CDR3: CATSSAAETQYF. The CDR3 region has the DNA TGTGCCACCAGCTCCGCGGCAGAGACCCAGTACTTC.

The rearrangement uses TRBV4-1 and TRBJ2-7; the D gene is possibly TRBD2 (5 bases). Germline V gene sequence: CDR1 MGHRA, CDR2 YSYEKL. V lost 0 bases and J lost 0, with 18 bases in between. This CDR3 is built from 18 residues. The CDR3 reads CASSQEFGILGSSYEQYF. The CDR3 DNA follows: TGCGCCAGCAGCCAAGAGTTCGGTATTCTGGGGAGCTCCTACGAGCAGTACTTC.

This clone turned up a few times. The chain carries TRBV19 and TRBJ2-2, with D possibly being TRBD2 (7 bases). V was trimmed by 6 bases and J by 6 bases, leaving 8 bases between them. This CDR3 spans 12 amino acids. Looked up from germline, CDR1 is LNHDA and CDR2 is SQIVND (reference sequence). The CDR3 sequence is CASRGGPGELFF. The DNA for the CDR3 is TGTGCCAGTAGGGGGGGGCCCGGGGAGCTGTTTTTT.

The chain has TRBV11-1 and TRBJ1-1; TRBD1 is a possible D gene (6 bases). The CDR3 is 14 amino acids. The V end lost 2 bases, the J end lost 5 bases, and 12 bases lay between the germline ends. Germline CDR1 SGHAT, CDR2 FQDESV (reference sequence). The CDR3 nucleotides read TGTGCCAGCAGCTTATTGGAGGGGGGGACTGAAGCTTTCTTT. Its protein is CASSLLEGGTEAFF. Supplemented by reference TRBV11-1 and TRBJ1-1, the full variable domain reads EAEVAQSPRYKITEKSQAVAFWCDPISGHATLYWYRQILGQGPELLVQFQDESVVDDSQLPKDRFSAERLKGVDSTLKIQPAELGDSAMYLCASSLLEGGTEAFFGQGTRLTVV.

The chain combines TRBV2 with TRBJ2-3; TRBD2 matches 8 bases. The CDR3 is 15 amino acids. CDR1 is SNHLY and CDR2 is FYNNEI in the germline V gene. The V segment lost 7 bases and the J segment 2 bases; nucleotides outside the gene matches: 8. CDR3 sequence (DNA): TGTGCCAGCACCCCGGCGGGGGGCGTCACAGATACGCAGTATTTT. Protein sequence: CASTPAGGVTDTQYF. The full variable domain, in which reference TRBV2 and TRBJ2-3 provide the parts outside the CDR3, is EPEVTQTPSHQVTQMGQEVILRCVPISNHLYFYWYRQILGQKVEFLVSFYNNEISEKSEIFDDQFSVERPDGSNFTLKIRSTKLEDSAMYFCASTPAGGVTDTQYFGPGTRLTVL.

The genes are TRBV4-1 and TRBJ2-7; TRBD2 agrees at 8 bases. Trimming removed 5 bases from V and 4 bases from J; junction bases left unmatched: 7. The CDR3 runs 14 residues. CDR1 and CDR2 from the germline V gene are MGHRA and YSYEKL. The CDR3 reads CASSKAGDSYEQYF. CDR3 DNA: TGCGCCAGCAGCAAAGCGGGAGATTCGTACGAGCAGTACTTC.

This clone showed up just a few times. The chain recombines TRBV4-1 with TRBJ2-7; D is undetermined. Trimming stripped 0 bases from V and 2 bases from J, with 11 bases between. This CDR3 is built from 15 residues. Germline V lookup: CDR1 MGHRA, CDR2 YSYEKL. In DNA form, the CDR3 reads TGCGCCAGCAGCCAAGAGGAGACGGTCGCCTACGAGCAGTACTTC. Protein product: CASSQEETVAYEQYF.

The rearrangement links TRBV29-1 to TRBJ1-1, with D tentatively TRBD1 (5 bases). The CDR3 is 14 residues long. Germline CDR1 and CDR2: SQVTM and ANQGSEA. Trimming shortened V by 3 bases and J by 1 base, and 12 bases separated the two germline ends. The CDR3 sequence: CSVERGAGNTEAFF. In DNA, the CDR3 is TGCAGCGTTGAGCGCGGGGCCGGGAACACTGAAGCTTTCTTT.

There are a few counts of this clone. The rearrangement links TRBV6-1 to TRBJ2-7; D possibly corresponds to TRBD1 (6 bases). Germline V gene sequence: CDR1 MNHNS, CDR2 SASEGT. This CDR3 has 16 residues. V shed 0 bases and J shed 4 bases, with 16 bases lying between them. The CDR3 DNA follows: TGTGCCAGCAGTGAAGCGCCACCCGGGACACAATACGAGCAGTACTTC. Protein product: CASSEAPPGTQYEQYF.

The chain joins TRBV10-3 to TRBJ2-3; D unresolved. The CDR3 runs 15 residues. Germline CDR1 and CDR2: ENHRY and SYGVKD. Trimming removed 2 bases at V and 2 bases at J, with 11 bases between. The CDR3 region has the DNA TGTGCCATCAGTGAGGCAGGAACAGCCACAGATACGCAGTATTTT. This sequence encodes CAISEAGTATDTQYF.

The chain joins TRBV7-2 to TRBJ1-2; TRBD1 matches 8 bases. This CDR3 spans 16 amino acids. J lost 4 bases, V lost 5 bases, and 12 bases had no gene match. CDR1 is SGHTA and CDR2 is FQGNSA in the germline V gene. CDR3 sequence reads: CASSPQGAGTLYGYTF. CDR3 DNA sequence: TGTGCCAGCAGCCCGCAGGGGGCAGGGACCCTCTATGGCTACACCTTC.

In DNA, the CDR3 is TGTGCCTGGAGGGCCGGGGGAAACGAGCAGTACTTC. Translation gives CAWRAGGNEQYF. This chain joins TRBV30 and TRBJ2-7; D might be TRBD2 (6 bases). There are 12 residues in the CDR3. Trimming cost V 3 bases and J 5 bases, with 11 bases left between them. From germline, CDR1 is GTSNPN and CDR2 SVGIG (reference sequence).

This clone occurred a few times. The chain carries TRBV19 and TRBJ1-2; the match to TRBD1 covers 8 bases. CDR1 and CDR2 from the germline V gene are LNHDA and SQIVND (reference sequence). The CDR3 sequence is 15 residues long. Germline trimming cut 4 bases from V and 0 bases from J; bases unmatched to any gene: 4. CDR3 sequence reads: CASSTLTGANYGYTF. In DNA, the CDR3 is TGTGCCAGTAGTACCCTGACAGGGGCTAACTATGGCTACACCTTC.

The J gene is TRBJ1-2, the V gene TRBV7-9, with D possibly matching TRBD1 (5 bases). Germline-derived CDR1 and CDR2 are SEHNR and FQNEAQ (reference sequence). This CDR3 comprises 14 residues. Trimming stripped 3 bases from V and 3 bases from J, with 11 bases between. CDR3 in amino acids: CASSLGGTDYGYTF. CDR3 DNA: TGTGCCAGCAGCTTGGGGGGGACGGACTATGGCTACACCTTC.

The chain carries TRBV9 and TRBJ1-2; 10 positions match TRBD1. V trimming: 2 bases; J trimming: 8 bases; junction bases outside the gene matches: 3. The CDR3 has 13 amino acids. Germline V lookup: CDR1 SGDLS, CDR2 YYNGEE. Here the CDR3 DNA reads TGTGCCAGCAGCGTCCGGACAGGGGGAGGCTACACCTTC. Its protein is CASSVRTGGGYTF.

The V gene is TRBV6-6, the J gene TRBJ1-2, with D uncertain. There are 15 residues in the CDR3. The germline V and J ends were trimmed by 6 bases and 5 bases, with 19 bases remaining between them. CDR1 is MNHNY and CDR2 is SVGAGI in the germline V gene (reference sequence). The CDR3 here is CASSLTVPGGYGYTF. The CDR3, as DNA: TGTGCCAGCAGCCTTACTGTTCCGGGTGGGTATGGCTACACCTTC.

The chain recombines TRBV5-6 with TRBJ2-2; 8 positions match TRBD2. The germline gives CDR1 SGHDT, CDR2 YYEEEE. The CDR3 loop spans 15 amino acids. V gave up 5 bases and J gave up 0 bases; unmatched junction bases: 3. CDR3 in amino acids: CASRLAGSNTGELFF. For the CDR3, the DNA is TGTGCCAGCAGGTTAGCGGGATCGAACACCGGGGAGCTGTTTTTT.

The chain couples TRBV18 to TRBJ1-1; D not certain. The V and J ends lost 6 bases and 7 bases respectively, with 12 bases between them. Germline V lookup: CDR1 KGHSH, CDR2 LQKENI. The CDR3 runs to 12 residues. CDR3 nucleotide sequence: TGTGCCAGCTCCCCCTTGCGAGGTGAAGCTTTCTTT. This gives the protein CASSPLRGEAFF. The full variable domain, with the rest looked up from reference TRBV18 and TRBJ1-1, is NAGVMQNPRHLVRRRGQEARLRCSPMKGHSHVYWYRQLPEEGLKFMVYLQKENIIDESGMPKERFSAEFPKEGPSILRIQQVVRGDSAAYFCASSPLRGEAFFGQGTRLTVV.

CDR3 DNA sequence: TGTGCCACCAGCTATACAAGCGGGAGTCTTTACGAGCAGTACTTC. Amino acid sequence: CATSYTSGSLYEQYF. The rearrangement links TRBV15 to TRBJ2-7; the match to TRBD2 covers 8 bases. This CDR3 comprises 15 residues. Trimming took 5 bases from V and 4 from J; bases not matched to a gene: 10. CDR1 is LNHNV and CDR2 is YYDKDF in the germline V gene (reference sequence).

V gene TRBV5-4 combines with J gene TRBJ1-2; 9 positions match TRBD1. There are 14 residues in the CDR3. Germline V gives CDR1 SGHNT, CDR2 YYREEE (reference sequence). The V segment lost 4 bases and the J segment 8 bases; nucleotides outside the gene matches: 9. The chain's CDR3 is CASSINTGGRGYTF. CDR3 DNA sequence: TGTGCCAGCAGCATAAATACAGGGGGCAGAGGCTACACCTTC. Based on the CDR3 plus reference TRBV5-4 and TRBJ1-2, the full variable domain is ETGVTQSPTHLIKTRGQQVTLRCSSQSGHNTVSWYQQALGQGPQFIFQYYREEENGRGNFPPRFSGLQFPNYSSELNVNALELDDSALYLCASSINTGGRGYTFGSGTRLTVV.

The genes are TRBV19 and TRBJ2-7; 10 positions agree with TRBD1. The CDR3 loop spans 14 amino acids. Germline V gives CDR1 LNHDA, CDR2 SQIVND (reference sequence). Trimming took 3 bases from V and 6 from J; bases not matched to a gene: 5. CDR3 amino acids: CASSMGQGRSEQYF. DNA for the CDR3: TGTGCCAGTAGTATGGGACAGGGGCGTTCCGAGCAGTACTTC.